Detailed here is one T cell receptor beta chain. The antigen is unknown. The PCR had 60 Vbeta and 13 Jbeta primers. Some clones are missing from TCRdb's copy, which holds only in-frame ones; the method was immunoSEQ multiplex PCR. This sample yields about 120,000 clones, of which about 81% are seen a single time; less than 9.5% belongs to the top ten. The entry originates in a study of cytomegalovirus exposure and HLA in healthy donors. Notes on the study in general: With further analysis later on, most CMV-associated TCR beta chains appeared HLA-restricted. Three CMV-associated chains were confirmed in vitro to be specific for CMV antigens. As was reported, the classifier diagnosed cytomegalovirus status with high specificity and sensitivity.

Germline V lookup: CDR1 LNHDA, CDR2 SQIVND (reference sequence). Trimming removed 8 bases at V and 4 bases at J, with 12 bases between. CDR3 length: 13 amino acids. Sample: PBMCs. V is TRBV19 and J is TRBJ1-5; no firm D call. This TCR was sampled from a woman aged 45-65 years in good health and CMV-seropositive. The CDR3 reads CASSLGRNQPQHF. The CDR3 DNA is TGTGCCAGTTCTCTCGGGAGGAATCAGCCCCAGCATTTT.